The T cell receptor beta chain under discussion was sequenced for a study of OX40 agonist ivuxolimab in advanced cancers. Sequencing was performed with immunoSEQ multiplex PCR; in TCRdb, only in-frame clones are kept and a portion is missing. The repertoire includes more than 75,000 clones, about nine tenths of them detected once, and 0.38% sits in the top ten. V gave up 0 bases and J gave up 4 bases; unmatched junction bases: 4. CDR3 length: 15 amino acids. From germline, CDR1 is MNHNY and CDR2 SVGAGI (reference sequence). The study's findings and limits: Also showing low normalized T-cell clonal expansion were some of the nonresponders. The study did not work out the antigen specificity of the expanded peripheral T cells.

About this clone itself: Its target is not known.

The V gene is TRBV6-6, the J gene TRBJ2-7, with TRBD1 identical over 9 bases. The sample was CD4+ or CD8+ T cells sorted from blood, taken in a trial of the OX40 agonist ivuxolimab. The origin of this receptor is an adult with an advanced solid tumor such as melanoma, head and neck, liver or kidney cancer. CDR3 coding DNA: TGTGCCAGCAGTTACTCGAAAGGGACAGGGTACGAGCAGTACTTC. Residues: CASSYSKGTGYEQYF.